This T cell receptor (beta chain) was sequenced during a study of radiation and T cells in renal cell carcinoma. Study-wide points: Top 100 clonotypes averaged about 54% in irradiated versus about 40% in nephrectomy-only tumors.

CDR1 and CDR2 from the germline V gene are MNHEY and SVGAGI. The CDR3 is 11 residues long. V shed 8 bases and J shed 5 bases, with 9 bases lying between them. Specified treatment: 15 Gy SBRT to primary tumor, nephrectomy 4 weeks later. Comment on this clone: Antigen specificity is unknown.

TCRdb keeps only in-frame clones here, not all; method: immunoSEQ multiplex PCR. This table has around 9,600 clones, roughly three fifths appearing once. This material consisted of tumor tissue, taken from a patient whose treatment included radiotherapy and nephrectomy. The receptor was isolated from a man between 60 and 75 years old with renal cell carcinoma. The V gene is TRBV6-5, the J gene TRBJ1-1; D not certain. CDR3: CASLDGTEAFF. The CDR3 nucleotides are TGTGCCAGCCTCGATGGGACTGAAGCTTTCTTT.